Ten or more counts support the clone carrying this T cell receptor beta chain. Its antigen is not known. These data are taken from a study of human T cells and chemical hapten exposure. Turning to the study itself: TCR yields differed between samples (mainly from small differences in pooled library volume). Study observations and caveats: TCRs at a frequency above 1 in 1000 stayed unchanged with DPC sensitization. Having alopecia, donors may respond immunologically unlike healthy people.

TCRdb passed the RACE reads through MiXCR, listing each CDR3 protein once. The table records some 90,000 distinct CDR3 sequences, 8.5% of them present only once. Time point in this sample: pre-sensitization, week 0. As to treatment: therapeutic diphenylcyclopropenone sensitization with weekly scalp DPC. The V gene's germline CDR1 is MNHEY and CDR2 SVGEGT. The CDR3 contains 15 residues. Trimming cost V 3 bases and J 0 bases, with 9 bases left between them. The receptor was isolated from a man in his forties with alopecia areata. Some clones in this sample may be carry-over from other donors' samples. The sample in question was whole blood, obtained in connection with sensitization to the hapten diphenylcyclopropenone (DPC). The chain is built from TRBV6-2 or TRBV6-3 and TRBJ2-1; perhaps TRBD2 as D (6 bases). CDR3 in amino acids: CASSYAGSSYNEQFF. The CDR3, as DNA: TGTGCCAGCAGTTATGCCGGGAGCTCCTACAATGAGCAGTTCTTC.